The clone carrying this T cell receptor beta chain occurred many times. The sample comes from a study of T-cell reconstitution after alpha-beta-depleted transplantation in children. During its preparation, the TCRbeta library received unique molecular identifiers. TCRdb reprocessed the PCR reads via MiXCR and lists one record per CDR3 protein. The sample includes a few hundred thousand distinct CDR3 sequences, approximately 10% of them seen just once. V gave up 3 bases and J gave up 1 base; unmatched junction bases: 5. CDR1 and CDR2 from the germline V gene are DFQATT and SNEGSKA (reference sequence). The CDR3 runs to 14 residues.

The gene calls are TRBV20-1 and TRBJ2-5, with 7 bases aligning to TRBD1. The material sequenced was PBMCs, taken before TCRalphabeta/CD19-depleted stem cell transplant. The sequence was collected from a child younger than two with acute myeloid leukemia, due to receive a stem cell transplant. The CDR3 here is CSASFRQGQETQYF. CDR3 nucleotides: TGCAGTGCTAGTTTTCGACAGGGCCAAGAGACCCAGTACTTC.